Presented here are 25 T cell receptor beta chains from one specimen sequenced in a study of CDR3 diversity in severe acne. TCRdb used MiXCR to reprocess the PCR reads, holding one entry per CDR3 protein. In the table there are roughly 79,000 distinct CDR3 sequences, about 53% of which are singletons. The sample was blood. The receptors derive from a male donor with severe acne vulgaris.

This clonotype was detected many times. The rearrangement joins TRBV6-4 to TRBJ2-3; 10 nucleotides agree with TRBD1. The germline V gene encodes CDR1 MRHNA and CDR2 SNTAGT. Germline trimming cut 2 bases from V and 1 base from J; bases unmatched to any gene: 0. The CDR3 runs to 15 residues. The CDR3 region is CASSDGTGGTDTQYF. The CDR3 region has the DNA TGTGCCAGCAGTGACGGGACAGGGGGCACAGATACGCAGTATTTT.

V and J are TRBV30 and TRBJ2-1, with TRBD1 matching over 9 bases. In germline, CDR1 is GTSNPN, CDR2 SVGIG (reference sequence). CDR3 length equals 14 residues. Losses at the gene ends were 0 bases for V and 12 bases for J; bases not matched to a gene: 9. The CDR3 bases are TGTGCCTGGAGTGTAGGGATTCACAGGGGGCGGCAGTTCTTC. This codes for CAWSVGIHRGRQFF.

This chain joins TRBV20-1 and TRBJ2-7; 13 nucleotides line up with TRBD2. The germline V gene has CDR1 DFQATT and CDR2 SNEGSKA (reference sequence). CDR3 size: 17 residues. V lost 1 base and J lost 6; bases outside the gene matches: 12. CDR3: CSARVRTSGRLGSEQYF. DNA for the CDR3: TGCAGTGCTAGAGTCCGGACTAGCGGGAGATTAGGGTCCGAGCAGTACTTC.

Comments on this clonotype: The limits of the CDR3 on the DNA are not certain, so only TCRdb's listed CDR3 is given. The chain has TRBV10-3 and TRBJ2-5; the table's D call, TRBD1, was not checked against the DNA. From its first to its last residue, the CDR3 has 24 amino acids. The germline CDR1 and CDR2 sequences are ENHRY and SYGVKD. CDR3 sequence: CAISGLGETQYFCAISGLGETQYF.

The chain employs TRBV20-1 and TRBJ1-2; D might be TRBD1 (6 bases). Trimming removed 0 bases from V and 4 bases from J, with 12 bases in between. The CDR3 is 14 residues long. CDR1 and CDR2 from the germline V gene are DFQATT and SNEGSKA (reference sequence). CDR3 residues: CSARDHEGVYGYTF. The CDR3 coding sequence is TGCAGTGCTAGAGATCATGAGGGGGTCTATGGCTACACCTTC.

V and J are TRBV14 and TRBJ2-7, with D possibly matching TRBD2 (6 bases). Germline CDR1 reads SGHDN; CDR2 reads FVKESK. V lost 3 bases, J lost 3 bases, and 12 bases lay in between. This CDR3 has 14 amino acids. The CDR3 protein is CASSQRGVDYEQYF. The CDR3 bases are TGTGCCAGCAGCCAGCGGGGAGTGGACTACGAGCAGTACTTC.

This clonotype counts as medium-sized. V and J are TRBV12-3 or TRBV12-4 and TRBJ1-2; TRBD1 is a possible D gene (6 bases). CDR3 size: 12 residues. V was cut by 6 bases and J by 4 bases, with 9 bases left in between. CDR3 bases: TGTGCCAGCAGCAAGGGGGGCTATGGCTACACCTTC. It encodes CASSKGGYGYTF.

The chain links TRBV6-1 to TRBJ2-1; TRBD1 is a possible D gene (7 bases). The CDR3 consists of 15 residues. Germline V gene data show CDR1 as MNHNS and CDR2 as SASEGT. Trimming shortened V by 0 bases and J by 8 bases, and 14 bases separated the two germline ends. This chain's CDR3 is CASSEARGQWDEQFF. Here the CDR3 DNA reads TGTGCCAGCAGTGAAGCGCGGGGACAGTGGGATGAGCAGTTCTTC.

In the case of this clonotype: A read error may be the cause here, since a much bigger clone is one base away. As DNA, the CDR3 is TGCAGTGCTAATCGTTCCGGAAATACGCAGTATTTT. Encoded protein: CSANRSGNTQYF. V gene TRBV20-1 combines with J gene TRBJ2-3; D not resolved. Trimming removed 4 bases at V and 7 bases at J, with 12 bases between. Germline-derived CDR1 and CDR2 are DFQATT and SNEGSKA (reference sequence). The CDR3 length is 12 residues.

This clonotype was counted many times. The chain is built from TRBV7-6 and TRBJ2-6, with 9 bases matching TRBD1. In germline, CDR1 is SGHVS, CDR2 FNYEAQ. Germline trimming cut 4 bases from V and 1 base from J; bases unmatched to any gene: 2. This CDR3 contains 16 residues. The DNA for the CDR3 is TGTGCCAGCAGCTCTGGACAGGGGTCTGGGGCCAACGTCCTGACTTTC. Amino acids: CASSSGQGSGANVLTF. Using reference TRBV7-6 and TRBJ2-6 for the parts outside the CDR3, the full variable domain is GAGVSQSPRYKVTKRGQDVALRCDPISGHVSLYWYRQALGQGPEFLTYFNYEAQQDKSGLPNDRFSAERPEGSISTLTIQRTEQRDSAMYRCASSSGQGSGANVLTFGAGSRLTVL.

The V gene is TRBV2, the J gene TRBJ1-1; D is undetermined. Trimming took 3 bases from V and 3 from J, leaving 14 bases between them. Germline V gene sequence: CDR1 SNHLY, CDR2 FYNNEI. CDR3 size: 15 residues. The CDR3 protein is CASSDHRLMYTEAFF. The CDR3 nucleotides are TGTGCCAGCAGTGACCACAGATTAATGTACACTGAAGCTTTCTTT. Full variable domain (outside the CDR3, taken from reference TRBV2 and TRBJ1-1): EPEVTQTPSHQVTQMGQEVILRCVPISNHLYFYWYRQILGQKVEFLVSFYNNEISEKSEIFDDQFSVERPDGSNFTLKIRSTKLEDSAMYFCASSDHRLMYTEAFFGQGTRLTVV.

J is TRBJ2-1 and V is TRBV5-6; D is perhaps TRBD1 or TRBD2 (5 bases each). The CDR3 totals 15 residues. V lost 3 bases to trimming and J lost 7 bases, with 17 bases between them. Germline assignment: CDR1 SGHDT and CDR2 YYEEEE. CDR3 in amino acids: CASSSWDPGWNEQFF. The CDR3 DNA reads TGTGCCAGCAGCTCGTGGGACCCCGGGTGGAATGAGCAGTTCTTC.

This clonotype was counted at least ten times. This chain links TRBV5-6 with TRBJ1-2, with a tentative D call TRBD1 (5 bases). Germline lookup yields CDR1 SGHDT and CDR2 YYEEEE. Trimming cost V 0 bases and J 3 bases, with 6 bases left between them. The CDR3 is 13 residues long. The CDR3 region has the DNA TGTGCCAGCAGCTTGGTAGGGGACTATGGCTACACCTTC. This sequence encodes CASSLVGDYGYTF.

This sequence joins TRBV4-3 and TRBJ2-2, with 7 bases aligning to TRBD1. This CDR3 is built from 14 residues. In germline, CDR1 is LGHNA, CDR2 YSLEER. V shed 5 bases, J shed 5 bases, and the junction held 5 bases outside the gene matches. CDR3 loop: CASSRRGRTGELFF. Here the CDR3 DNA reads TGCGCCAGCAGCAGAAGGGGGCGGACCGGGGAGCTGTTTTTT.

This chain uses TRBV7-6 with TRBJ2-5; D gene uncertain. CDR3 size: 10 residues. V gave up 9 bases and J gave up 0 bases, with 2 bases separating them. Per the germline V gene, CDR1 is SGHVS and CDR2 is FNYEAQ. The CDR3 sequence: CARHQETQYF. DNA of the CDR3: TGTGCCAGACACCAAGAGACCCAGTACTTC.

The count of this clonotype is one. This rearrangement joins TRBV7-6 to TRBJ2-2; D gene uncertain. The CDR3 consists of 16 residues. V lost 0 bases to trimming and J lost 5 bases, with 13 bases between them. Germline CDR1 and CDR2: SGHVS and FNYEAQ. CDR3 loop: CASSLALGVVTGELFF. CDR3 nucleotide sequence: TGTGCCAGCAGCTTAGCGCTAGGAGTGGTTACCGGGGAGCTGTTTTTT.

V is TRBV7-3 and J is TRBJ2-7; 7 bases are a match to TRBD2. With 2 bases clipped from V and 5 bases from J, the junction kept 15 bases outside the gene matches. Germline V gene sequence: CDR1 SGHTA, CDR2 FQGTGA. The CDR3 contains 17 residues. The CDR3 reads CASSLPPFRAGKDEQYF. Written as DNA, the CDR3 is TGTGCCAGCAGCTTACCTCCTTTTAGAGCGGGAAAGGACGAGCAGTACTTC.

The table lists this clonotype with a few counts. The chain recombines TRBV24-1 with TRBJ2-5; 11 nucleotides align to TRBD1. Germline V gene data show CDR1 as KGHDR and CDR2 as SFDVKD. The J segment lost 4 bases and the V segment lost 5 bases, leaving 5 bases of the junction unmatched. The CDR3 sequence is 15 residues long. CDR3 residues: CATSVAGTGGETQYF. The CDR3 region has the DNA TGTGCCACCAGTGTCGCCGGGACAGGGGGAGAGACCCAGTACTTC.

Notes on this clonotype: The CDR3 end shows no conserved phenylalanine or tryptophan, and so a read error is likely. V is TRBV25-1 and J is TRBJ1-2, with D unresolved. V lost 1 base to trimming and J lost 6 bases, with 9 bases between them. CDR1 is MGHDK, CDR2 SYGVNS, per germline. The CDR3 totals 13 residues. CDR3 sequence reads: CASSELGSDGYTS. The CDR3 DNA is TGTGCCAGCAGTGAATTAGGGTCAGATGGCTACACCTCC.

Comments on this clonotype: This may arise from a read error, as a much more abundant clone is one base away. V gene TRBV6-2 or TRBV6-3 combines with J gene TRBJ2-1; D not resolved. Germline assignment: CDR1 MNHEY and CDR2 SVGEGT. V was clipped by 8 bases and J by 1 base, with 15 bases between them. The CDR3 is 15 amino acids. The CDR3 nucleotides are TGTGCCAGCGGGGTTTTACTCGCATCCTACAATGAGCAGTTCTTC. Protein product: CASGVLLASYNEQFF.

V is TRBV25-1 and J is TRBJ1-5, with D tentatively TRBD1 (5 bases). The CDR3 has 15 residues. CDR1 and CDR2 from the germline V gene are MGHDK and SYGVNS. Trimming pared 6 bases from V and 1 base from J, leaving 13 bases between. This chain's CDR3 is CASRWGVSSNQPQHF. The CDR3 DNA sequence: TGTGCCAGCAGGTGGGGGGTGAGCAGCAATCAGCCCCAGCATTTT.

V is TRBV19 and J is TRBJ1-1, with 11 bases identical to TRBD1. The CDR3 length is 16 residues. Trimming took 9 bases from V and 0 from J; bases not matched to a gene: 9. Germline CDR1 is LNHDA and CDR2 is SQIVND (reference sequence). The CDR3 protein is CASSRDRGALNTEAFF. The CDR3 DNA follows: TGTGCCAGCAGCCGGGACAGGGGGGCATTGAACACTGAAGCTTTCTTT.

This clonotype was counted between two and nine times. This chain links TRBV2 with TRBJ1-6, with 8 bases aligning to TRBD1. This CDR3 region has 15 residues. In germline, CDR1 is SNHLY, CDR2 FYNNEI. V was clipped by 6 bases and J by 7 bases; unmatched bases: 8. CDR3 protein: CASRDRQGSNSPLHF. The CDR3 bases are TGTGCCAGCAGGGACCGACAGGGGTCGAATTCACCCCTCCACTTT.

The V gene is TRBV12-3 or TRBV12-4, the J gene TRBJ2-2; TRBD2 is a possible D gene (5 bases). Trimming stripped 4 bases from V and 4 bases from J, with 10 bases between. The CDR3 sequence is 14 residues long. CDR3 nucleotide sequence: TGTGCCAGCAGTTACGGGCGGGTCACCGGGGAGCTGTTTTTT. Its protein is CASSYGRVTGELFF.

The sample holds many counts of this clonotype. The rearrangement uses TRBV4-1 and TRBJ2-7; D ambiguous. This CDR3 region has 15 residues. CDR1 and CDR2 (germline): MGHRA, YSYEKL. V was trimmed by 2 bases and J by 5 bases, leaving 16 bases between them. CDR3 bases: TGCGCCAGCAGCCAAACGACAAGCTTTGGTAACGAGCAGTACTTC. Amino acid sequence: CASSQTTSFGNEQYF.